The 24 T cell receptor beta chains below were found in one sample sequenced in a study of T cell clones after liver transplantation. Assay: immunoSEQ multiplex PCR; the TCRdb copy retains only in-frame clones and omits some. The data show about 120,000 clones, roughly nine tenths seen once. This specimen consisted of CD4+ T cells from blood, obtained 12 months after liver transplant. The receptors were gathered from a human patient who received a liver transplant. The graft donor may have given rise to some T cells.

CDR3 residues: CASSPLTNTEAFF. CDR3 coding DNA: TGTGCCAGCAGCCCCCTTACGAACACTGAAGCTTTCTTT. The chain couples TRBV7-2 to TRBJ1-1; D is uncertain. V was trimmed by 5 bases and J by 1 base, leaving 8 bases between them. The germline V gene has CDR1 SGHTA and CDR2 FQGNSA. CDR3 length equals 13 residues.

The chain is built from TRBV4-1 and TRBJ2-1; tentative D call: TRBD2 (5 bases). The CDR3 is 16 amino acids. V was pared by 8 bases and J by 6 bases, with 23 bases between. CDR1 and CDR2 (germline): MGHRA, YSYEKL. CDR3 amino acids: CASRSPRERVGNEQFF. CDR3 bases: TGCGCCAGCCGATCCCCCCGGGAAAGGGTAGGCAATGAGCAGTTCTTC.

The chain uses TRBV7-7 and TRBJ2-1, with D possibly being TRBD1 (5 bases). Germline CDR1 SSHAT, CDR2 FNYEAQ (reference sequence). Trimming cost V 5 bases and J 6 bases, with 14 bases left between them. This CDR3 region has 14 residues. CDR3 nucleotides: TGTGCCAGCAGCCCCAACCAGCAGGGCAATGAGCAGTTCTTC. It specifies CASSPNQQGNEQFF.

The CDR3 loop reads CASSFDRGTEAFF. Here the CDR3 DNA reads TGTGCCAGCAGTTTCGACAGGGGGACTGAAGCTTTCTTT. The genes are TRBV6-5 and TRBJ1-1; TRBD1 aligns across 9 bases. The V gene's germline CDR1 is MNHEY and CDR2 SVGAGI. This CDR3 contains 13 residues. Trimming cost V 4 bases and J 5 bases; bases outside gene matches: 2.

This chain links TRBV7-9 with TRBJ2-5; D possibly corresponds to TRBD1 (5 bases). The CDR3 is 14 residues long. Germline CDR1 SEHNR, CDR2 FQNEAQ (reference sequence). V was clipped by 5 bases and J by 11 bases, with 21 bases between them. In DNA, the CDR3 is TGTGCCAGCAGCCTTCCCCCGCAGGGTCACACTCAGTACTTC. Protein product: CASSLPPQGHTQYF. Drawing the rest from reference TRBV7-9 and TRBJ2-5, the complete variable domain is DTGVSQNPRHKITKRGQNVTFRCDPISEHNRLYWYRQTLGQGPEFLTYFQNEAQLEKSRLLSDRFSAERPKGSFSTLEIQRTEQGDSAMYLCASSLPPQGHTQYFGPGTRLLVL.

The chain uses TRBV2 and TRBJ1-2; tentative D call: TRBD1 (5 bases). CDR3 size: 14 residues. Per the germline V gene, CDR1 is SNHLY and CDR2 is FYNNEI. V shed 5 bases and J shed 2 bases, with 12 bases lying between them. CDR3 in DNA: TGTGCCAGCAGTTCACAGGTTTTCAACTATGGCTACACCTTC. Encoded protein: CASSSQVFNYGYTF. The variable domain in full, with the rest retrieved from reference TRBV2 and TRBJ1-2, is EPEVTQTPSHQVTQMGQEVILRCVPISNHLYFYWYRQILGQKVEFLVSFYNNEISEKSEIFDDQFSVERPDGSNFTLKIRSTKLEDSAMYFCASSSQVFNYGYTFGSGTRLTVV.

The V call is TRBV6-1, the J call TRBJ1-5; tentatively, D is TRBD1 (6 bases). There are 13 residues in the CDR3. CDR1 and CDR2 (germline): MNHNS, SASEGT. Deletions cut 6 bases from V and 3 bases from J, with 9 bases between. CDR3 DNA sequence: TGTGCCAGCAGACAGGGAGACAATCAGCCCCAGCATTTT. Translation: CASRQGDNQPQHF.

V and J are TRBV5-1 and TRBJ1-1, with D maybe TRBD1 (6 bases). Germline V gives CDR1 SGHRS, CDR2 YFSETQ. V lost 1 base to trimming and J lost 4 bases, with 11 bases between them. CDR3 length: 14 amino acids. The CDR3 DNA is TGCGCCAGCAGCTTGAAAAGGGGGATCACTGAAGCTTTCTTT. Translation gives CASSLKRGITEAFF.

The chain joins TRBV27 to TRBJ1-4; D possibly corresponds to TRBD1 (6 bases). With 4 bases removed from V and 7 bases from J, the gap between germline ends came to 16 bases. This CDR3 comprises 15 residues. Germline V gene data show CDR1 as MNHEY and CDR2 as SMNVEV (reference sequence). Written as DNA, the CDR3 is TGTGCCAGCAGTTGGGCTGACAGGCCTCGTGAAAAACTGTTTTTT. It yields the protein CASSWADRPREKLFF. Looking up the rest from reference TRBV27 and TRBJ1-4 gives the full variable domain: EAQVTQNPRYLITVTGKKLTVTCSQNMNHEYMSWYRQDPGLGLRQIYYSMNVEVTDKGDVPEGYKVSRKEKRNFPLILESPSPNQTSLYFCASSWADRPREKLFFGSGTQLSVL.

The V call is TRBV11-1, the J call TRBJ1-1; TRBD1 matches at 12 bases. With 6 bases clipped from V and 5 bases from J, the junction kept 7 bases outside the gene matches. CDR3 length: 15 amino acids. The germline gives CDR1 SGHAT, CDR2 FQDESV (reference sequence). CDR3 in amino acids: CASRAGTGGKTEAFF. The CDR3 DNA reads TGTGCCAGCAGAGCCGGGACAGGGGGCAAGACTGAAGCTTTCTTT. The full variable domain, with the rest looked up from reference TRBV11-1 and TRBJ1-1, is EAEVAQSPRYKITEKSQAVAFWCDPISGHATLYWYRQILGQGPELLVQFQDESVVDDSQLPKDRFSAERLKGVDSTLKIQPAELGDSAMYLCASRAGTGGKTEAFFGQGTRLTVV.

The chain carries TRBV10-3 and TRBJ2-7; TRBD2 is a possible D gene (6 bases). Germline CDR1 reads ENHRY; CDR2 reads SYGVKD. The CDR3 sequence is 16 residues long. Trimming took off 0 bases at V and 1 base at J, with 13 bases between the two ends. Here the CDR3 reads CAISESPTGESYEQYF. The DNA of the CDR3 is TGTGCCATCAGTGAGTCGCCGACGGGGGAATCCTACGAGCAGTACTTC.

The chain couples TRBV5-1 to TRBJ2-1, with 11 positions matching TRBD2. Germline CDR1 and CDR2: SGHRS and YFSETQ. The CDR3 is made up of 15 amino acids. V shed 2 bases and J 7 bases; nucleotides not matched to a gene: 5. In nucleotides, the CDR3 is TGCGCCAGCAGCTTCACTAGCGGGAGTGGGAATGAGCAGTTCTTC. It translates to CASSFTSGSGNEQFF.

This chain links TRBV7-6 with TRBJ2-3; D assignment may be TRBD1 or TRBD2 (5 bases each). Germline CDR1 and CDR2: SGHVS and FNYEAQ. The CDR3 is 16 residues long. V was cut by 1 base and J by 4 bases, with 15 bases left in between. CDR3 sequence (DNA): TGTGCCAGCAGCTTAGGGGGGATGGGCCTAGCAGATACGCAGTATTTT. It is translated as CASSLGGMGLADTQYF.

The chain uses TRBV7-3 and TRBJ1-1, with D possibly being TRBD1 (6 bases). The V gene's germline CDR1 is SGHTA and CDR2 FQGTGA. The CDR3 consists of 14 residues. Trimming stripped 6 bases from V and 1 base from J, with 12 bases between. For the CDR3, the DNA is TGTGCCAGCAGTCCAGGGGCACCGAACACTGAAGCTTTCTTT. Residues: CASSPGAPNTEAFF.

The genes are TRBV10-1 and TRBJ1-5, with D maybe TRBD1 (5 bases). The CDR3 loop spans 16 amino acids. Germline CDR1 WNHNN, CDR2 SYGVQD (reference sequence). The V and J ends lost 8 bases and 4 bases respectively, with 21 bases between them. CDR3 bases: TGCGCCAGCCCCCAAAGTCGCCGGACACAAAATCAGCCCCAGCATTTT. This translates into CASPQSRRTQNQPQHF.

This sequence joins TRBV5-1 and TRBJ2-3, with 7 positions matching TRBD2. The trim removed 4 bases at V and 0 bases at J, leaving 5 bases unmatched. CDR1 is SGHRS and CDR2 is YFSETQ in the germline V gene. This CDR3 comprises 15 residues. The CDR3 reads CASSLLALSTDTQYF. The CDR3, as DNA: TGCGCCAGCAGCCTACTAGCGCTCAGCACAGATACGCAGTATTTT.

The chain carries TRBV18 and TRBJ2-3; 11 nucleotides align to TRBD2. CDR3 length equals 15 residues. With 6 bases clipped from V and 8 bases from J, the junction kept 10 bases outside the gene matches. Germline CDR1 reads KGHSH; CDR2 reads LQKENI. CDR3 DNA sequence: TGTGCCAGCTCGCCGACTAGCGGGAACGTCCTTACGCAGTATTTT. This encodes CASSPTSGNVLTQYF.

The rearrangement links TRBV29-1 to TRBJ1-4; TRBD1 is a possible D gene (6 bases). CDR3 length: 15 amino acids. V shed 4 bases and J shed 1 base, with 13 bases lying between them. Germline-derived CDR1 and CDR2 are SQVTM and ANQGSEA. The CDR3: CSVGRGAQTNEKLFF. The CDR3 nucleotides read TGCAGCGTTGGCCGGGGGGCGCAAACTAATGAAAAACTGTTTTTT.

The chain links TRBV18 to TRBJ2-3; D remains ambiguous. Germline V gene lookup returns CDR1 KGHSH and CDR2 LQKENI. The CDR3 extends over 13 amino acids. V shed 3 bases and J shed 4 bases, with 8 bases lying between them. The CDR3 region has the DNA TGTGCCAGCTCACCGGACGTCGCAGATACGCAGTATTTT. Residues: CASSPDVADTQYF.

The chain carries TRBV9 and TRBJ2-7, with D perhaps matching TRBD1 (5 bases). Trimming removed 0 bases from V and 1 base from J, with 11 bases in between. CDR3 length: 15 residues. The germline CDR1 and CDR2 sequences are SGDLS and YYNGEE. The CDR3 protein is CASSVDYGQSYEQYF. CDR3 DNA sequence: TGTGCCAGCAGCGTAGATTACGGACAATCCTACGAGCAGTACTTC.

The genes are TRBV27 and TRBJ2-5; 12 positions agree with TRBD2. V lost 4 bases to trimming and J lost 5 bases; unmatched junction nucleotides: 5. Germline CDR1 and CDR2: MNHEY and SMNVEV (reference sequence). The CDR3 runs 15 residues. The CDR3 sequence: CASSSLAGGPETQYF. The DNA for the CDR3 is TGTGCCAGCAGTTCTCTAGCGGGAGGGCCGGAGACCCAGTACTTC.

The chain uses TRBV7-3 and TRBJ2-2; D not certain. Trimming took off 0 bases at V and 0 bases at J, with 8 bases between the two ends. This CDR3 is built from 16 residues. CDR1 is SGHTA and CDR2 is FQGTGA in the germline V gene. CDR3 amino acids: CASSLTSPPNTGELFF. The CDR3, as DNA: TGTGCCAGCAGCTTAACCTCCCCTCCGAACACCGGGGAGCTGTTTTTT.

The rearrangement joins TRBV5-4 to TRBJ2-5, with 8 bases matching TRBD2. V lost 2 bases to trimming and J lost 1 base; unmatched junction nucleotides: 4. The CDR3 covers 15 residues. Germline loops: CDR1 SGHNT, CDR2 YYREEE (reference sequence). In DNA, the CDR3 is TGTGCCAGCAGCTTATCTAGCGGGCTCCAAGAGACCCAGTACTTC. This translates into CASSLSSGLQETQYF.

This CDR3 reads CSVESPRDGGSYEQYF. CDR3 coding DNA: TGCAGCGTTGAATCCCCTCGGGACGGGGGATCCTACGAGCAGTACTTC. The chain carries TRBV29-1 and TRBJ2-7, with D maybe TRBD2 (6 bases). The ends were cut back, 2 bases at V and 1 base at J, with 18 bases in the middle. Per germline, CDR1 SQVTM and CDR2 ANQGSEA. This CDR3 has 16 residues.